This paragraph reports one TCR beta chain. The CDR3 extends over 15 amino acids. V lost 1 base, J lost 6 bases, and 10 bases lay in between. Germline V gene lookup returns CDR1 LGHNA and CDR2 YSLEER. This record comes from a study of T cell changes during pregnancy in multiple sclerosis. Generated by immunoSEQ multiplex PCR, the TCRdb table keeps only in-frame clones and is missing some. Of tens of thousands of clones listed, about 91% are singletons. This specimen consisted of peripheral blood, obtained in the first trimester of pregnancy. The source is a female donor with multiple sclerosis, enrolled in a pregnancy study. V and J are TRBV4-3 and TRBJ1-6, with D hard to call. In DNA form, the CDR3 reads TGCGCCAGCAGCCAAGTGGCAGGCCTTAATTCACCCCTCCACTTT. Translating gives CASSQVAGLNSPLHF.